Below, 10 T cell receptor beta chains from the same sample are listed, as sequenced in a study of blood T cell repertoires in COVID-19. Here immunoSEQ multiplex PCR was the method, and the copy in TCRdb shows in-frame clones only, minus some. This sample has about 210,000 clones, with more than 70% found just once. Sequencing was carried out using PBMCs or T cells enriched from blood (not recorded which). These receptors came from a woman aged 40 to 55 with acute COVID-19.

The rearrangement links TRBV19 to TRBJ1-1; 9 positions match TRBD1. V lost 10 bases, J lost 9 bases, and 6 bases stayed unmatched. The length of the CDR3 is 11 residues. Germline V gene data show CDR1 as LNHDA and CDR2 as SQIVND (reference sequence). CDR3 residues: CAIKDRGKAFF. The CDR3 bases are TGTGCCATCAAAGACAGGGGGAAAGCTTTCTTT.

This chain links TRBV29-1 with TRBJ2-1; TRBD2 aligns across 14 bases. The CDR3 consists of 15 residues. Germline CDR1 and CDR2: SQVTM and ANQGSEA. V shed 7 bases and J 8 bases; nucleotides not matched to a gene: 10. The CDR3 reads CSAQGLAGVGDEQFF. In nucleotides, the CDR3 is TGCAGCGCCCAGGGACTAGCGGGAGTCGGCGATGAGCAGTTCTTC.

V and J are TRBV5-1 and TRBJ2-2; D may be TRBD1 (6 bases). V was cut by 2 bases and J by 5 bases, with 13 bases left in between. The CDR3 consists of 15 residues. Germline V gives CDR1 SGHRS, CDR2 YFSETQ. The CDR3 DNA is TGCGCCAGCAGCTTTACAGGGCAGGGGACCGGGGAGCTGTTTTTT. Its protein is CASSFTGQGTGELFF.

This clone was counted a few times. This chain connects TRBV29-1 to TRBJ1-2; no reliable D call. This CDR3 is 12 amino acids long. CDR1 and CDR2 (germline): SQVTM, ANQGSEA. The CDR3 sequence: CSHPGSRYGYTF. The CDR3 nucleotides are TGCAGTCACCCCGGGAGCCGCTATGGCTACACCTTC.

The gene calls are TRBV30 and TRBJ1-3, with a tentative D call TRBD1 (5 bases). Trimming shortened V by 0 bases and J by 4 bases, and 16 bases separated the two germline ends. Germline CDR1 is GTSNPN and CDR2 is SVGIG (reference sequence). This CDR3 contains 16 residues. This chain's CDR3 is CAWSVTRGRSGNTIYF. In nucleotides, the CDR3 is TGTGCCTGGAGTGTTACAAGGGGAAGGTCAGGAAACACCATATATTTT.

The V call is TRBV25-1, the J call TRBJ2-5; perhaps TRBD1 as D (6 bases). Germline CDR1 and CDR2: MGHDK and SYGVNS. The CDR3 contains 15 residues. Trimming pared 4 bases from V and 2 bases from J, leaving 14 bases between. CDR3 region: CASSAHYGQQETQYF. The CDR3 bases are TGTGCCAGCAGTGCCCACTACGGACAGCAAGAGACCCAGTACTTC.

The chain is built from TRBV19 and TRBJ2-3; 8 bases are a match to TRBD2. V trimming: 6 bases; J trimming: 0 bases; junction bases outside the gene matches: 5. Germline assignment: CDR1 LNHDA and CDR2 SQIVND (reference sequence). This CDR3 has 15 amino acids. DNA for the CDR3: TGTGCCAGTAGGAGGGCTAGCGGGAGCACAGATACGCAGTATTTT. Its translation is CASRRASGSTDTQYF.

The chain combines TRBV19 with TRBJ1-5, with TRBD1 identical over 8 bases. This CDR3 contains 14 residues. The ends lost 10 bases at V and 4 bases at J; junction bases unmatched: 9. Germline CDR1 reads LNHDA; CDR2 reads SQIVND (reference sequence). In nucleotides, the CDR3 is TGTGCCACTCGGACAGGGAGGGGTAATCAGCCCCAGCATTTT. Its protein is CATRTGRGNQPQHF.

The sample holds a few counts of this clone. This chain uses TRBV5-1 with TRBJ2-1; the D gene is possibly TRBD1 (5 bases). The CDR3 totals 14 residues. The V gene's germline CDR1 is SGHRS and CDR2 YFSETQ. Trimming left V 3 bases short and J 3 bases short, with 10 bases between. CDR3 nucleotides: TGCGCCAGCAGCTACGACAGCTACTACAATGAGCAGTTCTTC. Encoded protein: CASSYDSYYNEQFF.

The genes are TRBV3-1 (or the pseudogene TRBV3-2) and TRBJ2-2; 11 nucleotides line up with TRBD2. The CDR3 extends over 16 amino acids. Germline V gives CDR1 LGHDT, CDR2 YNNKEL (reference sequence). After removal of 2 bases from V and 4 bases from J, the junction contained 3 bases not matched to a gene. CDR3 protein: CASSQLAGGVTGELFF. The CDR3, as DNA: TGTGCCAGCAGCCAACTAGCGGGGGGCGTCACCGGGGAGCTGTTTTTT.